This entry features one T cell receptor beta chain sequence. This specimen comes from a study of T cell changes during pregnancy in multiple sclerosis. Germline loops: CDR1 GTSNPN, CDR2 SVGIG (reference sequence). This CDR3 is 13 amino acids long. Trimming left V 4 bases short and J 7 bases short, with 14 bases between. Profiled with immunoSEQ multiplex PCR; TCRdb holds only in-frame clones, not every one. Of 55,000 to 80,000 clones listed, 85% to 90% are singletons. The rearrangement joins TRBV30 to TRBJ1-5; maybe TRBD1 (6 bases). This TCR came from a female donor in good health, enrolled as a control in a pregnancy study. The sample in question was peripheral blood, obtained after pregnancy. CDR3 nucleotides: TGTGCCTGGAAATCAGGGGCAAGACAGCCCCAGCATTTT. As protein: CAWKSGARQPQHF.